This T cell receptor (beta chain) came from a study of cytomegalovirus exposure and HLA in healthy donors. The study, taken as a whole, reports: The dataset shows that most TCR sequences were rare, while some public TCRs occurred in many donors.

Germline lookup yields CDR1 MNHEY and CDR2 SVGAGI. There are 15 residues in the CDR3. After removal of 2 bases from V and 3 bases from J, the junction contained 2 bases not matched to a gene. As concerns this clone: Its antigen is still unknown.

Assay: immunoSEQ multiplex PCR; the TCRdb copy retains only in-frame clones and omits some. The sample carries 250,000 to 350,000 clones, roughly 85% recorded once. The rearrangement joins TRBV6-5 to TRBJ1-4; 8 positions agree with TRBD1. The specimen was PBMCs. This clonotype originated in a woman younger than 35 in good health and CMV-seronegative. The CDR3 reads CASSYQGQANEKLFF. DNA for the CDR3: TGTGCCAGCAGTTACCAGGGACAGGCTAATGAAAAACTGTTTTTT.